Described below is a single TCR beta chain sequence and its context. Its antigen remains unidentified. No much larger clone exists at a distance of one base, and base qualities are not known. The cohort was made up of under 800 healthy bone marrow donors. All cohort members were sampled while nominally healthy, although unrecorded immune exposures were likely present. The donor tested CMV seronegative, placing the donor among the roughly 340 seronegative members of the cohort. A peripheral blood sample was provided by each donor, and peripheral blood mononuclear cells were used for TCR beta sequencing. The Qiagen DNeasy Blood Extraction Kit was used to extract genomic DNA from the blood cell samples. This specimen comes from a study of cytomegalovirus exposure and HLA in healthy donors (dated by TCRdb to the late 2010s). Turning to the overall study: In an earlier analysis of 450 to 750 of the donors, around 290 Gb of sequence data and approximately 120 million unique TCR beta sequences from 150 million to 200 million T cells were reported. Approximately 300 gigabases of sequencing data and roughly 80 million unique TCR sequences made up an early release that covered nearly 650 HLA-typed donors. The genetic ancestry cluster associated with self-reported Caucasian donors included around 76% of the roughly 360 genotyped donors. The study was designed to test whether signatures of past pathogen exposure could be identified by cataloging public T cell receptors. The study used immunosequencing to profile the T cell repertoires of some 600 subjects and linked those repertoires to cytomegalovirus serostatus. A separate validation cohort of roughly 120 different subjects was used in addition to the roughly 720-subject first cohort. The study combined high-throughput TCR immunosequencing, statistical association of individual TCRs with disease status, and machine learning to predict cytomegalovirus infection status. In a later analysis, previously published TCR beta repertoires from fewer than 750 donors were re-analyzed and high-resolution HLA genotyping was added so that TCR occurrence patterns could be studied. Rather than using new phenotypic data, the later analysis identified candidate immune exposures from TCR beta sequences and from how often those sequences occurred across donors. An earlier analysis of 587 of the donors used high-throughput TCR beta sequencing to judge whether each TCR beta V gene segment behaved as functional or pseudogenic. Alongside the repertoire data, information on donor age, sex, ethnicity and CMV serostatus was compiled. A later genetic analysis used genome-wide SNP genotypes for about 65% of the 666 donors, treating that subset as a discovery cohort. Every discovery cohort repertoire had been produced on one sequencing platform. Class I and class II HLA loci were covered by the typing at four-digit resolution. The number of typed donors differed by locus: about 620-630 for A, B, C, DRB1 and DQB1; some 500 for DQA1; 606 for DPA1; and some 470 for DPB1. A handful of DR-DQ haplotypes were treated as single units for association and clustering because of strong linkage in the cohort. On average, roughly 240,000 unique TCR beta nucleotide sequences were sequenced per donor among about 400 genotyped donors of the cohort, with 15% to 20% of those sequences being non-productive. Paper-wide results and their limitations: The authors suggested that the approach could potentially be extended to other disease states and immunological phenotypes. An earlier analysis of approximately 590 of the donors showed that most TCR beta V segments appeared in productive rearrangements either about 90% or about 30% of the time, which broadly matched IMGT annotations. In a later analysis, some 17,000 TCR beta sequences were associated with specific HLA alleles at a false discovery rate of 0.05. A later analysis found that TCR association rates varied across HLA loci, with DRB1 alleles showing the most associated TCRs and HLA-C alleles the fewest. The sequencing pipeline was judged likely to have produced a cluster of highly shared sequence variants as a technical artifact. According to a later genetic analysis, donors in an Asian-associated ancestry cluster had fewer N-insertions in productive TCRs than the approximately 650-donor mean. Assigning TCR associations to individual alleles was difficult when HLA alleles, especially DR and DQ, strongly co-occurred. For the cohort, immune exposure information was limited to CMV serostatus. Across donors, most TCR sequences were observed very rarely, whereas some public TCRs were present in many individuals. Because counts were too low, under 20 rarely observed V segments, including chromosome 9 orphons, were left out of the earlier analysis of some 600 of the donors. The cohort was sequenced for TCR beta chains only, and without alpha or paired-chain data the features that could be detected were limited. A further reported finding was that TCR beta sequences accurately predicted the HLA-A and HLA-B alleles for most subjects in the first cohort. An association between a missense DCLRE1C variant and V-gene and J-gene trimming of TCR beta chains was found in a later genetic analysis and replicated in an independent cohort. Sequencing depth was assumed to be roughly uniform across donors in the presence/absence analyses, though that assumption may not hold. A total of 150 or so TCR beta chains were listed by the study as associated with cytomegalovirus. A later analysis found that HLA-associated TCR beta chains were more clonally expanded and had lower generation probabilities than equally common non-associated chains. In vitro tests confirmed that a few of the cytomegalovirus-associated TCR beta chains recognize cytomegalovirus antigens. The classifier was reported to diagnose cytomegalovirus status with high specificity and sensitivity in both the original and validation cohorts. Because the 87-base-pair reads could not distinguish some IMGT-functional V segments, including TRBV6-2 and TRBV6-3, those segments were excluded. HLA typing was unavailable for some donors at each locus, so association tests used only the typed subset. A later analysis found that most CMV-associated TCR beta chains appeared HLA-restricted, with HLA associations seemingly driven largely by CMV exposure. Correlated functional status among segregating V segments might be attributable to linkage disequilibrium, but an unknown experimental factor could not be ruled out. In a later analysis, several top co-occurrence clusters were reported to appear linked to parvovirus B19, influenza, CMV and Epstein-Barr virus.

Library preparation used the immunoSEQ multiplex PCR assay. For the multiplex PCR, a mixture combining 60 forward primers for TCR Vbeta segments and 13 reverse primers for TCR Jbeta segments was used. A multiplex PCR assay on genomic DNA amplified the CDR3 region of rearranged TCR beta genes. On the Illumina HiSeq System, the amplified TCR beta libraries were sequenced as 87-base-pair reads. Per the original workflow: A later analysis counted tens of millions of unique TCR beta chains across the 666 repertoires, and 9.5 million to 11 million of these chains were shared by at least two donors. To remove PCR and sequencing errors, raw reads were error-corrected and collapsed into unique sequences using a nearest-neighbor algorithm that merged closely related sequences. Alignment of CDR3 sequences to IMGT reference sequences was used to assign V, D and J gene segments. For a sequence to be retained, a match of at least six nucleotides to both a V gene segment and a J gene segment was required. Rearrangements were called productive when the CDR3 lacked stop codons and stayed in frame with V and J; all others were non-productive. CDR3 was defined by IMGT convention, running from the second conserved V-encoded cysteine to the conserved J-encoded phenylalanine. Sequences without an unambiguous match to a single V gene segment were excluded from the earlier analysis of a few hundred of the donors. An earlier analysis of fewer than 750 of the donors classified V segments as functional when productive rearrangements were above 56.7% and as segregating when the standard deviation between donors was above 5%. A statistical classification framework was built to diagnose cytomegalovirus status from the catalog of TCR beta chain sequences. V and J gene assignment, in a later analysis, came from comparing TCR nucleotide sequences with IMGT/GENE-DB human TR gene sequences. A later analysis assigned CDR3 sequences and most-parsimonious VDJ recombination scenarios with the TCRdist pipeline. In a later analysis, every TCR beta chain was defined by the combination of its CDR3 amino acid sequence and its V-gene family, and reads without a unique V-gene family were dropped. A later analysis removed 600 or so highly shared, low-generation-probability nucleotide sequences to deal with suspected cross-contamination and a sequencing artifact. For each public chain, a later analysis derived a clonal expansion index from normalized ranks of inferred template counts within each repertoire. Generation probabilities in a later analysis came from a VDJ recombination model fitted to out-of-frame rearrangements, and those results were checked against IGoR. Hypergeometric tests were used in a later analysis to score TCR-TCR, TCR-HLA and TCR-CMV co-occurrence, with a repertoire-size bias correction applied to the TCR pairs. In a later analysis, false discovery rates were estimated by permuting HLA or CMV assignments 20 times. A later analysis grouped co-occurring TCRs with DBSCAN, adding TCRdist sequence similarity when clustering within HLA-allele-positive subsets. Repertoires with fewer than 30,000 or more than 120,000 public chains, plus five repertoires with anomalous nucleotide sharing, were excluded from co-occurrence clustering. In TCRdb, the immuneACCESS table is reduced to in-frame sequences with V and J assigned. These tables do not hold every clone; where another copy was compared, an unresolved V gene accounts for under half, and the others remain unexplained. V and J calls and clone size are those listed in that table; D and trimming were worked out from the DNA. For this sample the table gives about 37,000 clones, of which roughly 80% were detected only once. About 9.3% of the sample comes from the top ten.

The CDR3 numbers 13 residues from cysteine through phenylalanine. Only the CDR3 DNA stays, 39 bases, in frame from base 1. At the junction V is shortened by 1 base and J by 7 bases, with 10 bases in between. CDR1 is given as SGHVS and CDR2 as FNYEAQ, both from the germline V gene. This TCR was recovered from a woman between 40 and 55 years old in good health and CMV-seronegative. In this chain, TRBV7-6 is recombined with TRBJ2-5; TRBD2 is perhaps the D gene, given 5 matching bases. Sequenced: PBMCs. The CDR3 protein: CASSLDYRGTQYF. Read as DNA, the sequence is TGTGCCAGCAGCTTAGACTATCGGGGGACCCAGTACTTC.